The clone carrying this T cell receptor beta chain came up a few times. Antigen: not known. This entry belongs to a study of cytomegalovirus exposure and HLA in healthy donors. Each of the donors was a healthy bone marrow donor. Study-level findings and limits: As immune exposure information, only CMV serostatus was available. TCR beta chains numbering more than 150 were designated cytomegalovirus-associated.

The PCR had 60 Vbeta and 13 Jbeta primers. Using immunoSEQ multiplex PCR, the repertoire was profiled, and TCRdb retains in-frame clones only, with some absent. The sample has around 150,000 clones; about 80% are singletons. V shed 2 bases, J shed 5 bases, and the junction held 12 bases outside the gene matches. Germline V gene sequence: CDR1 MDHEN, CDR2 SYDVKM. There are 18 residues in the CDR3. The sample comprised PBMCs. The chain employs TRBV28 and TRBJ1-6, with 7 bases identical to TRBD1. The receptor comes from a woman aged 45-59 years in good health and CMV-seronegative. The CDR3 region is CASSLLGTVHFNNSPLHF. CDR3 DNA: TGTGCCAGCAGTTTACTCGGGACAGTACATTTCAATAATTCACCCCTCCACTTT.